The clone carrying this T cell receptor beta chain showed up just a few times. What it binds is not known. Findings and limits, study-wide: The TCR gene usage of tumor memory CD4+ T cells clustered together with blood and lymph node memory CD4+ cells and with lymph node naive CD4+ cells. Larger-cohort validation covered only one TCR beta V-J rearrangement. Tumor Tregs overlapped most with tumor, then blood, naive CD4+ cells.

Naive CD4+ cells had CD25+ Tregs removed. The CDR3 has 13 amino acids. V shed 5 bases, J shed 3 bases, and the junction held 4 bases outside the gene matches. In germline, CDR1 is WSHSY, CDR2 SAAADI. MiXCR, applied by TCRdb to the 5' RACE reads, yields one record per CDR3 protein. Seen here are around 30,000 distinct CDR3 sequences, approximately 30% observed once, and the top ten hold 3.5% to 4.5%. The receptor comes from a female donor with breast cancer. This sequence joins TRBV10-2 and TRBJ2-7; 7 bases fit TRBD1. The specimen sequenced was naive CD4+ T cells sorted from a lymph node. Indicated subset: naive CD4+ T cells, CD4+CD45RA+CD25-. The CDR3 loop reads CASSRPGGYEQYF. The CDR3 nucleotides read TGCGCCAGCAGTCGACCAGGGGGCTACGAGCAGTACTTC.